This entry lists 21 T cell receptor beta chains sequenced from one sample in a study of glioma-infiltrating T cells. The iRepertoire nested amplicon-rescue multiplex PCR amplified TCR alpha and beta CDR3s from RNA. Each CDR3 protein gets one entry after TCRdb re-called the multiplex PCR reads with MiXCR. This table holds 40,000 or so distinct CDR3 sequences, approximately 20% found once. What was sequenced was glioma tissue, nonneoplastic brain tissue, or PBMCs (not recorded which). Receptors were obtained from a human donor with low-grade glioma or glioblastoma, undergoing nonglioma brain surgery, or in good health (not recorded which).

V usage is TRBV28 and J usage is TRBJ2-1; maybe TRBD2 (7 bases). The CDR3 is made up of 17 amino acids. Germline CDR1 reads MDHEN; CDR2 reads SYDVKM. The CDR3 nucleotides are TGTGTTAGCACCTTAGGGGGGGAAGGCCCCTCCTACAATGAGCAGTTCTTC. Encoded protein: CVSTLGGEGPSYNEQFF.

This clonotype was seen once. The chain couples TRBV19 to TRBJ2-7; D is perhaps TRBD1 (6 bases). V lost 4 bases to trimming and J lost 12 bases, with 16 bases between them. The CDR3 extends over 12 amino acids. Per the germline V gene, CDR1 is LNHDA and CDR2 is SQIVND (reference sequence). The CDR3 sequence is CASSSRDMVPYF. The CDR3 bases are TGTGCCAGTAGTAGCCGGGACATGGTCCCGTACTTC.

The gene calls are TRBV27 and TRBJ2-5; the D is unclear. The CDR3 is 15 residues long. V was pared by 0 bases and J by 4 bases, with 12 bases between. Germline lookup yields CDR1 MNHEY and CDR2 SMNVEV (reference sequence). CDR3 DNA sequence: TGTGCCAGCAGTTTATCGTCGCTCAAAGGAGAGACCCAGTACTTC. This translates into CASSLSSLKGETQYF.

The V call is TRBV4-2, the J call TRBJ2-7; 13 bases are a match to TRBD2. Germline V gene data show CDR1 as LGHNA and CDR2 as YNFKEQ. This CDR3 contains 16 residues. V lost 1 base, J lost 3 bases, and 3 bases stayed unmatched. CDR3 sequence (DNA): TGTGCCAGCAGCCAAGCCGGGACTAGCGGGGTCTACGAGCAGTACTTC. Translating gives CASSQAGTSGVYEQYF.

This clonotype was counted ten times or more. The chain couples TRBV20-1 to TRBJ1-2; D unclear. The CDR3 spans 13 residues. Germline values: CDR1 DFQATT, CDR2 SNEGSKA (reference sequence). V was shortened by 5 bases and J by 1 base, with 11 bases between the two germline ends. CDR3 in amino acids: CSAPLYSNYGYTF. CDR3 bases: TGCAGTGCTCCTCTGTACAGTAACTATGGCTACACCTTC.

This clonotype was found a few times. The chain has TRBV4-2 and TRBJ2-2; D gene uncertain. Germline loops: CDR1 LGHNA, CDR2 YNFKEQ. Between the trimmed V and J ends, which lost 0 bases and 1 base, there was a span of 9 bases. The CDR3 runs to 16 residues. CDR3 protein: CASSQDRLLNTGELFF. CDR3 nucleotides: TGTGCCAGCAGCCAAGATCGGCTCCTGAACACCGGGGAGCTGTTTTTT.

This clonotype has a count of ten or more. The rearrangement joins TRBV3-1 to TRBJ1-2, with D unclear. The germline CDR1 and CDR2 sequences are LGHDT and YNNKEL (reference sequence). The ends were cut back, 2 bases at V and 5 bases at J, with 9 bases in the middle. There are 13 residues in the CDR3. In DNA, the CDR3 is TGTGCCAGCAGCCAATCTGGCGTATATGGCTACACCTTC. This encodes CASSQSGVYGYTF.

There are many counts of this clonotype. The CDR3 DNA is TGTGCCACCAGCAGAGATAGACACATTAACACTGAAGCTTTCTTT. Its translation is CATSRDRHINTEAFF. The chain links TRBV15 to TRBJ1-1; D remains unclear. This CDR3 spans 15 amino acids. The V gene's germline CDR1 is LNHNV and CDR2 YYDKDF (reference sequence). The ends were cut back, 0 bases at V and 2 bases at J, with 10 bases in the middle.

This clonotype was detected ten times or more. The chain uses TRBV18 and TRBJ2-1; D is perhaps TRBD1 or TRBD2 (5 bases each). The V end was cut by 2 bases, the J end by 0 bases, with 8 bases between. The CDR3 extends over 15 amino acids. The V gene's germline CDR1 is KGHSH and CDR2 LQKENI. DNA of the CDR3: TGTGCCAGCTCACCATGGGGGAGCTCCTACAATGAGCAGTTCTTC. Translation: CASSPWGSSYNEQFF.

In regard to this clonotype: One base away lies a much larger clone, so this may be a sequencing read error. The chain is built from TRBV7-9 and TRBJ1-1; D unclear. The CDR3 totals 14 residues. V gave up 11 bases and J gave up 1 base, with 17 bases separating them. Germline V lookup: CDR1 SEHNR, CDR2 FQNEAQ (reference sequence). CDR3 nucleotides: TGTGCCGGCACCCCCTCTGGCGGGAACACTGAAGCTTTCTTT. Encoded protein: CAGTPSGGNTEAFF.

This clonotype showed up many times. This chain joins TRBV27 and TRBJ1-1; D perhaps matches TRBD1 (6 bases). The V end was cut by 6 bases, the J end by 1 base, with 15 bases between. Germline loops: CDR1 MNHEY, CDR2 SMNVEV (reference sequence). The CDR3 contains 15 residues. The CDR3 region is CASRSLRGSNTEAFF. The DNA for the CDR3 is TGTGCCAGCAGGTCCCTCAGGGGTTCGAACACTGAAGCTTTCTTT.

This clonotype was found a few times. The chain couples TRBV11-2 to TRBJ2-7; weak D call: TRBD2 (5 bases). CDR1 is SGHAT and CDR2 is FQNNGV in the germline V gene. The CDR3 loop spans 16 amino acids. Deletions cut 3 bases from V and 4 bases from J, with 19 bases between. CDR3 coding DNA: TGTGCCAGCAGCTTTCTAAGTCCTAGCCGACCTTACGAGCAGTACTTC. It encodes CASSFLSPSRPYEQYF.

Ten or more counts support this clonotype. CDR3 DNA: TGTGCCAGCAGTTTAGTGGGCTCCGAGCAGTACTTC. This encodes CASSLVGSEQYF. The chain has TRBV27 and TRBJ2-7; no firm D call. CDR1 is MNHEY and CDR2 is SMNVEV in the germline V gene (reference sequence). V lost 2 bases to trimming and J lost 6 bases, with 8 bases between them. This CDR3 has 12 residues.

This clonotype has at least ten counts. This CDR3 reads CASSPGNGLTDTQYF. The CDR3 DNA reads as TGTGCCAGCAGCCCTGGTAACGGGCTCACAGATACGCAGTATTTT. The chain has TRBV5-4 and TRBJ2-3; D unclear. The CDR3 extends over 15 amino acids. Trimming took 4 bases from V and 2 from J, leaving 14 bases between them. Germline CDR1 is SGHNT and CDR2 is YYREEE (reference sequence). The entire variable domain, with the rest obtained from reference TRBV5-4 and TRBJ2-3, is as follows: ETGVTQSPTHLIKTRGQQVTLRCSSQSGHNTVSWYQQALGQGPQFIFQYYREEENGRGNFPPRFSGLQFPNYSSELNVNALELDDSALYLCASSPGNGLTDTQYFGPGTRLTVL.

This clonotype was observed a single time. This sequence may be a read error, since a much larger clone differs from it by one base. The chain joins TRBV7-9 to TRBJ1-4; D might be TRBD1 (6 bases). The CDR3 has 15 residues. Germline lookup yields CDR1 SEHNR and CDR2 FQNEAQ (reference sequence). V gave up 5 bases and J gave up 8 bases, with 18 bases separating them. The CDR3 sequence: CASSTTMGAGEKLFF. As DNA, the CDR3 is TGTGCCAGCAGCACAACTATGGGGGCGGGCGAAAAACTGTTTTTT.

Sample share makes this clonotype medium-sized. The rearrangement uses TRBV28 and TRBJ1-1, with D hard to call. Trimming removed 3 bases at V and 6 bases at J, with 5 bases between. Germline assignment: CDR1 MDHEN and CDR2 SYDVKM. The CDR3 runs to 11 residues. The CDR3 here is CASSFGPEAFF. DNA for the CDR3: TGTGCCAGCAGTTTTGGACCTGAAGCTTTCTTT.

There are many counts of this clonotype. The chain employs TRBV7-7 and TRBJ2-1, with TRBD2 identical over 10 bases. Germline V gene data show CDR1 as SSHAT and CDR2 as FNYEAQ (reference sequence). The CDR3 extends over 15 amino acids. Trimming took 5 bases from V and 5 from J; bases not matched to a gene: 6. CDR3: CASSPLAGADNEQFF. In nucleotides, the CDR3 is TGTGCCAGCAGCCCTCTAGCGGGGGCGGACAATGAGCAGTTCTTC.

In its sample, this clonotype was seen many times. This chain uses TRBV19 with TRBJ1-5; D might be TRBD1 (5 bases). Germline V gene data show CDR1 as LNHDA and CDR2 as SQIVND (reference sequence). V shed 1 base and J shed 6 bases, with 10 bases lying between them. The CDR3 consists of 14 residues. The DNA for the CDR3 is TGTGCCAGTAGTATAGCAGGGCTAGGTCAGCCCCAGCATTTT. This translates into CASSIAGLGQPQHF.

In its sample, this clonotype ranks as medium-sized. The V and J genes are TRBV27 and TRBJ1-1, with D perhaps matching TRBD1 (6 bases). Germline CDR1 is MNHEY and CDR2 is SMNVEV (reference sequence). The length of the CDR3 is 18 residues. V was clipped by 6 bases and J by 2 bases, with 25 bases between them. The CDR3 nucleotides are TGTGCCAGCAGCCCAGCGTCCAGGGGCCTACTAAGAAACACTGAAGCTTTCTTT. This sequence encodes CASSPASRGLLRNTEAFF.

This clonotype was picked up many times. V and J are TRBV28 and TRBJ1-5, with TRBD1 as a possible D gene (5 bases). This CDR3 has 15 amino acids. CDR1 MDHEN and CDR2 SYDVKM come from the germline V gene. V lost 2 bases, J lost 0 bases, and 8 bases lay in between. The CDR3 loop is CASSLTGLSNQPQHF. The CDR3 region has the DNA TGTGCCAGCAGTTTAACAGGACTTAGCAATCAGCCCCAGCATTTT.

This clonotype has a count of ten or more. The chain employs TRBV2 and TRBJ2-3; D gene unclear. Per germline, CDR1 SNHLY and CDR2 FYNNEI. The germline V and J ends were trimmed by 6 bases and 0 bases, with 10 bases remaining between them. The CDR3 has 14 amino acids. DNA of the CDR3: TGTGCCAGCAGCGCCACCTCCAGCACAGATACGCAGTATTTT. It translates to CASSATSSTDTQYF.